The present entry profiles one T cell receptor beta chain with its context. Its antigen remains unknown. The data derive from a study of OX40 agonist ivuxolimab in advanced cancers. At the level of the study: Three patients responded partially, comprising one with hepatocellular carcinoma and two with cutaneous melanoma.

The CDR3 totals 12 residues. Germline V gives CDR1 SGHTA, CDR2 FQGNSA. Trimming pared 6 bases from V and 2 bases from J, leaving 6 bases between. The data were produced by immunoSEQ multiplex PCR, yet TCRdb's version contains in-frame clones alone and is incomplete. The sample records roughly 69,000 clones, about four fifths being singletons. Patients had blood sampled at baseline and again on cycle 4 day 1 and cycle 7 day 1. Broader study findings: Averaged across samples, CD8+ T cells carried more expanded clones than CD4+ did. Both CD4+ and CD8+ T cell populations in blood had undergone clonal expansion by week 6 at 0.1 to 3.0 mg/kg.

This sequence joins TRBV7-2 and TRBJ2-3, with D unresolved. The material sequenced was CD4+ or CD8+ T cells sorted from blood, taken in a trial of the OX40 agonist ivuxolimab. The receptor was isolated from an adult with an advanced solid tumor such as melanoma, head and neck, liver or kidney cancer. This chain's CDR3 is CASRRITDTQYF. CDR3 DNA: TGTGCCAGCAGGCGGATCACAGATACGCAGTATTTT. Using reference TRBV7-2 and TRBJ2-3 for the parts outside the CDR3, the full variable domain is GAGVSQSPSNKVTEKGKDVELRCDPISGHTALYWYRQSLGQGLEFLIYFQGNSAPDKSGLPSDRFSAERTGGSVSTLTIQRTQQEDSAVYLCASRRITDTQYFGPGTRLTVL.